Listed below are T cell receptor beta chains from one sample, sequenced in a study of post-analysis software for immune sequencing data. TCRdb reprocessed the PCR reads with MiXCR, giving one entry per CDR3 protein. The profile shows hundreds of thousands of distinct CDR3 sequences, 25% to 30% of them singletons. Sequenced sample: blood. The origin of the receptors is a girl aged 5-17 years with multiple sclerosis. Both conserved end residues are part of each CDR3. Each record gives: D gene, clone size, CDR3 length, J gene, V gene, CDR3 protein, CDR3 DNA. D genes are given only for firm matches. Only some rows state a clone size, as once, few, many or a class for expanded clones.

D gene: .; clone size: .; CDR3 length: 14; J gene: TRBJ2-3; V gene: TRBV6-2/TRBV6-3; CDR3 protein: CASSTTGTPDTQYF; CDR3 DNA: TGTGCCAGCAGTACGACCGGGACTCCAGATACGCAGTATTTT
D gene: .; clone size: .; CDR3 length: 15; J gene: TRBJ1-4; V gene: TRBV6-6; CDR3 protein: CASSRSGSANEKLFF; CDR3 DNA: TGTGCCAGCAGTAGATCCGGATCGGCTAATGAAAAACTGTTTTTT
D gene: .; clone size: few; CDR3 length: 12; J gene: TRBJ1-1; V gene: TRBV5-1; CDR3 protein: CASSLDREEAFF; CDR3 DNA: TGCGCCAGCAGCTTGGACAGGGAAGAAGCTTTCTTT
D gene: TRBD2; clone size: .; CDR3 length: 14; J gene: TRBJ2-1; V gene: TRBV6-2/TRBV6-3; CDR3 protein: CASSSREGINEQFF; CDR3 DNA: TGTGCCAGCAGTTCCCGGGAGGGAATTAATGAGCAGTTCTTC
D gene: .; clone size: .; CDR3 length: 12; J gene: TRBJ2-1; V gene: TRBV5-1; CDR3 protein: CASSEEGPQQFF; CDR3 DNA: TGCGCCAGCAGCGAGGAGGGACCCCAGCAGTTCTTC
D gene: .; clone size: few; CDR3 length: 15; J gene: TRBJ1-6; V gene: TRBV11-2; CDR3 protein: CASSLAGRLGSPLHF; CDR3 DNA: TGTGCCAGCAGCTTAGCGGGCCGTCTAGGTTCACCCCTCCACTTT
D gene: .; clone size: .; CDR3 length: 14; J gene: TRBJ2-3; V gene: TRBV20-1; CDR3 protein: CSARGVPPPDTQYF; CDR3 DNA: TGCAGTGCTAGGGGGGTACCCCCCCCAGATACGCAGTATTTT
D gene: TRBD2; clone size: many; CDR3 length: 14; J gene: TRBJ2-7; V gene: TRBV5-1; CDR3 protein: CASSLASGAYEQYF; CDR3 DNA: TGCGCCAGCAGCTTGGCTAGCGGGGCCTACGAGCAGTACTTC
D gene: TRBD1; clone size: .; CDR3 length: 14; J gene: TRBJ2-7; V gene: TRBV6-5; CDR3 protein: CASSRGQGLYEQYF; CDR3 DNA: TGTGCCAGCAGTCGGGGACAGGGGTTGTACGAGCAGTACTTC
D gene: .; clone size: few; CDR3 length: 16; J gene: TRBJ1-1; V gene: TRBV27; CDR3 protein: CASSSLRSEAHTEAFF; CDR3 DNA: TGTGCCAGCAGTTCTCTACGGAGCGAAGCTCACACTGAAGCTTTCTTT